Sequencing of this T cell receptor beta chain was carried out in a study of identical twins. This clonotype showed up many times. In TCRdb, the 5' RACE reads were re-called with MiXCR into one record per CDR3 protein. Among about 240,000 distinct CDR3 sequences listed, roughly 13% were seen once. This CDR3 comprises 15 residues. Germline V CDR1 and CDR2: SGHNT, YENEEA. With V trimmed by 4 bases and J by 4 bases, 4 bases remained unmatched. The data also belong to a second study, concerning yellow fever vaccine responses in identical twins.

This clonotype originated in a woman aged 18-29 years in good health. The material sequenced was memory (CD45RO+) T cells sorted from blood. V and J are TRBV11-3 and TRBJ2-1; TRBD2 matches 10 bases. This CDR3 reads CASSSSGSRYNEQFF. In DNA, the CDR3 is TGTGCCAGCAGCTCTAGCGGGAGTCGGTACAATGAGCAGTTCTTC.